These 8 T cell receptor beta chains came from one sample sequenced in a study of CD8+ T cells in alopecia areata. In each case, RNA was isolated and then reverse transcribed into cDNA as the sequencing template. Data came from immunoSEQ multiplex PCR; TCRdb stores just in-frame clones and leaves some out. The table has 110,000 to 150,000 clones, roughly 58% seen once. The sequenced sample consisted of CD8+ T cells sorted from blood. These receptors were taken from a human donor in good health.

This CDR3 is CASSGTGVNEQFF. The CDR3 bases are TGTGCCAGCAGCGGAACAGGAGTCAATGAGCAGTTCTTC. The chain employs TRBV9 and TRBJ2-1; D may be TRBD1 (5 bases). This CDR3 is 13 amino acids long. Germline loops: CDR1 SGDLS, CDR2 YYNGEE. Trimming removed 3 bases at V and 6 bases at J, with 10 bases between.

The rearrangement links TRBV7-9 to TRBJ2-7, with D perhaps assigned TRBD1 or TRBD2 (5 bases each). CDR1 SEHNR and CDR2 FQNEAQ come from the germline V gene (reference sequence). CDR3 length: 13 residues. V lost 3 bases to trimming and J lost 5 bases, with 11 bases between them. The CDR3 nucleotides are TGTGCCAGCAGCTTGAGGTTGGGGGACGAGCAGTACTTC. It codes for CASSLRLGDEQYF.

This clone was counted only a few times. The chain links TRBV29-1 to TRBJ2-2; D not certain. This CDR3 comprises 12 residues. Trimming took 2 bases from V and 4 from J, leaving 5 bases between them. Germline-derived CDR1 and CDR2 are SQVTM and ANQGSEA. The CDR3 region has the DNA TGCAGCGTTGAACAGGTCACCGGGGAGCTGTTTTTT. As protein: CSVEQVTGELFF.

The CDR3 reads CASSPTGSTDTQYF. DNA for the CDR3: TGTGCCAGCAGCCCCACAGGGTCTACAGATACGCAGTATTTT. The gene calls are TRBV11-2 and TRBJ2-3, with a weak D call TRBD1 (6 bases). In germline, CDR1 is SGHAT, CDR2 FQNNGV. The CDR3 length is 14 residues. Between the trimmed V and J ends, which lost 5 bases and 3 bases, there was a span of 12 bases.

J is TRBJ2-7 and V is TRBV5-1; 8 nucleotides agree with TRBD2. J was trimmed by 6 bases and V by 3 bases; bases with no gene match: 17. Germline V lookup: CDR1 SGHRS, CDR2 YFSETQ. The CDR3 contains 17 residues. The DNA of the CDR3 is TGCGCCAGCAGCTGGGATAGCGGGGCCGCCCGCTGGGTCGAGCAGTACTTC. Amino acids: CASSWDSGAARWVEQYF. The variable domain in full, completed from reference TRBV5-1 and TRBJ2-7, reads KAGVTQTPRYLIKTRGQQVTLSCSPISGHRSVSWYQQTPGQGLQFLFEYFSETQRNKGNFPGRFSGRQFSNSRSEMNVSTLELGDSALYLCASSWDSGAARWVEQYFGPGTRLTVT.

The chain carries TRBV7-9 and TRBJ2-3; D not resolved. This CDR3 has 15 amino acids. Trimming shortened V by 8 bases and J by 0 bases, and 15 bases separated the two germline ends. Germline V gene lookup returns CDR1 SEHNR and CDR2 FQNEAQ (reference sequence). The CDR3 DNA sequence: TGTGCCAGCCGCCTTGGCGGCCCTAGCACAGATACGCAGTATTTT. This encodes CASRLGGPSTDTQYF.

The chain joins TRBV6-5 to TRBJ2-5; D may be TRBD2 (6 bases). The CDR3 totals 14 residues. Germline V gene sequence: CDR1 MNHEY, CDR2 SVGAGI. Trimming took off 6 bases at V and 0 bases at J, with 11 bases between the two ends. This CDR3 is CASSYGTYQETQYF. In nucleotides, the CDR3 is TGTGCCAGCAGCTACGGGACTTACCAAGAGACCCAGTACTTC.

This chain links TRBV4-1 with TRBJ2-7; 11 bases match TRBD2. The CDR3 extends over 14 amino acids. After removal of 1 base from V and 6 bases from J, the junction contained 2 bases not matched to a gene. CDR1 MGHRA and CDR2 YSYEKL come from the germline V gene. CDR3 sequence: CASSQVSGRVEQYF. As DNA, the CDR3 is TGCGCCAGCAGCCAAGTTAGCGGGAGGGTCGAGCAGTACTTC.